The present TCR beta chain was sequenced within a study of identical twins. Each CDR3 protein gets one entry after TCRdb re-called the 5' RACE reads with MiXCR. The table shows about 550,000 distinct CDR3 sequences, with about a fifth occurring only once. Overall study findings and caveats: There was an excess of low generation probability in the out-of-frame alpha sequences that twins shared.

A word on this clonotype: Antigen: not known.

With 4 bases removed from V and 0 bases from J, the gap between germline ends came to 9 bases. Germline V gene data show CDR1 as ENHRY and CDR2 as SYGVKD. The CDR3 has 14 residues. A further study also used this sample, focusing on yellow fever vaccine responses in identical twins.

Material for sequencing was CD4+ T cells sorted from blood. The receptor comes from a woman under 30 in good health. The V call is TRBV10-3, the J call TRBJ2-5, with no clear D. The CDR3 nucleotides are TGTGCCATCAGTGTGGGTCGGGACCAAGAGACCCAGTACTTC. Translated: CAISVGRDQETQYF.